This T cell receptor (beta chain) was captured in a study of long-term antiretroviral therapy in people with HIV. Study-wide findings and caveats: Before ART, certain clones expanded, and these dominated the repertoire at all time points. Blood sampling spanned 2004 to 2017, possibly under older ART regimens. HIV repertoires spanned tighter CDR3 length ranges than controls did.

The germline V gene has CDR1 MNHNS and CDR2 SASEGT. The CDR3 has 15 residues. The V end was cut by 7 bases, the J end by 0 bases, with 15 bases between. Researchers report immunoSEQ v3.0 was run at survey level. Sequenced by immunoSEQ multiplex PCR; TCRdb stores in-frame clones only, minus some. The data contain about 19,000 clones, roughly 87% of them singletons. A note on this clone: The antigen is not known.

The clonotype originates from a man between 18 and 29 years old with HIV. This chain connects TRBV6-1 to TRBJ1-2; D gene uncertain. Sample: unsorted PBMCs, taken 2.1 years after starting antiretroviral therapy. CDR3: CASIITASTNYGYTF. The CDR3 DNA follows: TGTGCCAGCATCATAACAGCTTCGACTAACTATGGCTACACCTTC.